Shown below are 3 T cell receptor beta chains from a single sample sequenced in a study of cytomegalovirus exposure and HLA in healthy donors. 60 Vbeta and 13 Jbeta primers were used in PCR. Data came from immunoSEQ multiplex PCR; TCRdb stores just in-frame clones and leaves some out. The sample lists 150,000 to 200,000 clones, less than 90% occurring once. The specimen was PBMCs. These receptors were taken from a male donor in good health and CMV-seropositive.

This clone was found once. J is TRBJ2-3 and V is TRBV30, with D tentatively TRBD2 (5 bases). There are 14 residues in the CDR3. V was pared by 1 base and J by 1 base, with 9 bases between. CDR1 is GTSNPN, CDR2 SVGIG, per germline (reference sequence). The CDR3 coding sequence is TGTGCCTGGAGTGAGCCGCGGGGCACAGATACGCAGTATTTT. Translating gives CAWSEPRGTDTQYF. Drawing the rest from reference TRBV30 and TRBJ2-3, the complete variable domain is SQTIHQWPATLVQPVGSPLSLECTVEGTSNPNLYWYRQAAGRGLQLLFYSVGIGQISSEVPQNLSASRPQDRQFILSSKKLLLSDSGFYLCAWSEPRGTDTQYFGPGTRLTVL.

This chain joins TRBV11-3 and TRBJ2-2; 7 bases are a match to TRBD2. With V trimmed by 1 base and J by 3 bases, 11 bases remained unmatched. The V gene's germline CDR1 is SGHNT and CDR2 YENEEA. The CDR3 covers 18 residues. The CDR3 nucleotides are TGTGCCAGCAGCTTAGTTGCGAGCGGGAAATTCTACACCGGGGAGCTGTTTTTT. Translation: CASSLVASGKFYTGELFF. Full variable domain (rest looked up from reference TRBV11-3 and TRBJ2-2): EAGVVQSPRYKIIEKKQPVAFWCNPISGHNTLYWYLQNLGQGPELLIRYENEEAVDDSQLPKDRFSAERLKGVDSTLKIQPAELGDSAVYLCASSLVASGKFYTGELFFGEGSRLTVL.

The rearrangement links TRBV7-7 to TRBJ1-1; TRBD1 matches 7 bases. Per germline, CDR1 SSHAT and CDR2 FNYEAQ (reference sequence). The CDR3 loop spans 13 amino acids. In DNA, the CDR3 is TGTGCTAGGGGGCCTCGGGTAAGGACTGAAGCTTTCTTT. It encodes CARGPRVRTEAFF.